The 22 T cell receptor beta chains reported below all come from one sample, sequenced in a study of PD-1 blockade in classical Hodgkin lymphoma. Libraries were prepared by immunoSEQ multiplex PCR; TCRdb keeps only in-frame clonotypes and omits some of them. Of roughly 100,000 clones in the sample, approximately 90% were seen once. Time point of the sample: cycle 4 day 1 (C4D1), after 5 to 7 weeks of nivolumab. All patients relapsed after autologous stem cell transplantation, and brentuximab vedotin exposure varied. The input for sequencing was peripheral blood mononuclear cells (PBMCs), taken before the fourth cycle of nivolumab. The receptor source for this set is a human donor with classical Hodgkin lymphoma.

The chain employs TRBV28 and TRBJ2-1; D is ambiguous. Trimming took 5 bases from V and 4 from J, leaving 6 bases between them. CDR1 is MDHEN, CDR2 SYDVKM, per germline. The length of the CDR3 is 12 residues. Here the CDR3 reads CASSPNYNEQFF. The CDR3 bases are TGTGCCAGCAGTCCAAATTACAATGAGCAGTTCTTC.

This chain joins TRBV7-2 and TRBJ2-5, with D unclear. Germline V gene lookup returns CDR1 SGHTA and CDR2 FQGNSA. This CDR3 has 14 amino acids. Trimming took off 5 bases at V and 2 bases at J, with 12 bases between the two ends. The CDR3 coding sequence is TGTGCCAGCAGCCCCGTTTTTGGGCAAGAGACCCAGTACTTC. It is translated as CASSPVFGQETQYF.

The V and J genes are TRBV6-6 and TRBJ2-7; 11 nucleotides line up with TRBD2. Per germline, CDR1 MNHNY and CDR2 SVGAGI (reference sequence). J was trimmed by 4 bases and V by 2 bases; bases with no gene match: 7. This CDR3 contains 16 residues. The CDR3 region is CASSYELAGEGYEQYF. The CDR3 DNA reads TGTGCCAGCAGTTACGAACTAGCGGGAGAGGGGTACGAGCAGTACTTC.

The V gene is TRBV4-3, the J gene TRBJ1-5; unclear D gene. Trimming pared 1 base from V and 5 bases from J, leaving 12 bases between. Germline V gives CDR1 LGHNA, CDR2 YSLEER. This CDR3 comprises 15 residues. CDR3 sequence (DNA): TGCGCCAGCAGCCAAGCACGGGCGCCGGATCAGCCCCAGCATTTT. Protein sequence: CASSQARAPDQPQHF.

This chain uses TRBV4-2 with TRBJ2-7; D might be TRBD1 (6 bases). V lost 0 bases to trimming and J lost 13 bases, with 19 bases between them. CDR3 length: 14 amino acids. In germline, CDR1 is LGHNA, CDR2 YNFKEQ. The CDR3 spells CASSQDRKLGQSYF. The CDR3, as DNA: TGTGCCAGCAGCCAAGATCGTAAATTAGGACAGAGCTACTTC.

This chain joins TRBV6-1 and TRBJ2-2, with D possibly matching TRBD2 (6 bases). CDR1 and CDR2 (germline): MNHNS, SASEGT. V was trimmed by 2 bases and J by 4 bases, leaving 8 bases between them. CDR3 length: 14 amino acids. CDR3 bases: TGTGCCAGCAGTGAATCGGAGGGCACCGGGGAGCTGTTTTTT. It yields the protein CASSESEGTGELFF.

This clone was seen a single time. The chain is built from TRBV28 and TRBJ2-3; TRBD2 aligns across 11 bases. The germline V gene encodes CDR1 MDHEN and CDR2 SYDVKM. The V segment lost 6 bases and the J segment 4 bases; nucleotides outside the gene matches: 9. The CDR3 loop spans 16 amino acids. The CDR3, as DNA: TGTGCCAGCAGACCAACTAGCGGGAGTTGGGCAGATACGCAGTATTTT. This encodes CASRPTSGSWADTQYF. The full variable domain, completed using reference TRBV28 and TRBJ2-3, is DVKVTQSSRYLVKRTGEKVFLECVQDMDHENMFWYRQDPGLGLRLIYFSYDVKMKEKGDIPEGYSVSREKKERFSLILESASTNQTSMYLCASRPTSGSWADTQYFGPGTRLTVL.

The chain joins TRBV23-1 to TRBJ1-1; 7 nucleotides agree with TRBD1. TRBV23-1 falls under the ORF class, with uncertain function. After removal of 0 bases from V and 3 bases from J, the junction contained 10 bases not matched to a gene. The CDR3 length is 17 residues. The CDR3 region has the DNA TGCGCCAGCAGTCAATCCCTCAGGGGGAGCCGGGACACTGAAGCTTTCTTT. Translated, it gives CASSQSLRGSRDTEAFF.

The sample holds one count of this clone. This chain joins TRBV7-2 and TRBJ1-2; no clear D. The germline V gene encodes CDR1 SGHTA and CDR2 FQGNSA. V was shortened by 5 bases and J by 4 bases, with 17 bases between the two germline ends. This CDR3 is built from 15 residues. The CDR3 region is CASSPDRAPPYGYTF. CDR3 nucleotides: TGTGCCAGCAGCCCAGACCGGGCCCCCCCCTATGGCTACACCTTC.

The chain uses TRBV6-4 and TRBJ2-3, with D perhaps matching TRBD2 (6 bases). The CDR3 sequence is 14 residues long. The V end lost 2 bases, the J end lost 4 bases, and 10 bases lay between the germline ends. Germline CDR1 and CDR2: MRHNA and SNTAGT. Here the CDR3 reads CASSDGRTPDTQYF. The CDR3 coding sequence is TGTGCCAGCAGTGACGGGAGGACTCCAGATACGCAGTATTTT.

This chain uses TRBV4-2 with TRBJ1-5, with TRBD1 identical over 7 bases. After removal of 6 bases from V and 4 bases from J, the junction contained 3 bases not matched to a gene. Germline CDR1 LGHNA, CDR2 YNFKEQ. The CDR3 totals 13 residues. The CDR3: CASSPQGNQPQHF. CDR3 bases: TGTGCCAGCAGTCCACAGGGGAATCAGCCCCAGCATTTT.

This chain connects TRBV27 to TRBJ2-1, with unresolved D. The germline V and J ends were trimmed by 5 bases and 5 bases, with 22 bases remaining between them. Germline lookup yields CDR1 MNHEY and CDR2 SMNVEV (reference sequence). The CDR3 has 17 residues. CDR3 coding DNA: TGTGCCAGCAGTCCAACACTTTTTAGAGCCTATCACAATGAGCAGTTCTTC. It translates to CASSPTLFRAYHNEQFF.

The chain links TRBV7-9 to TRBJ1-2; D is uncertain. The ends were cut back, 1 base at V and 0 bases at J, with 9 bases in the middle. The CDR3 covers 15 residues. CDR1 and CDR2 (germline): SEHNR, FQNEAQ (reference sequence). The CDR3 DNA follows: TGTGCCAGCAGCTTAGATGGCAGCGCTAACTATGGCTACACCTTC. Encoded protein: CASSLDGSANYGYTF.

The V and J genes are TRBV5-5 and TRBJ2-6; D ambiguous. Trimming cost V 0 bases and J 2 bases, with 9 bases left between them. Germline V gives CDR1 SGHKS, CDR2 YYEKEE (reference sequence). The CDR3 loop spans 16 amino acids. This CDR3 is CASSLGMAPGANVLTF. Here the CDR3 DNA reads TGTGCCAGCAGCTTGGGGATGGCCCCTGGGGCCAACGTCCTGACTTTC.

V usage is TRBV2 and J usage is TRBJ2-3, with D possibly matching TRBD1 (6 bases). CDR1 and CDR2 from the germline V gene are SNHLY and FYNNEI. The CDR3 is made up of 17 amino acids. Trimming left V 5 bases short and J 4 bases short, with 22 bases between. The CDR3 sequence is CASSPRGAGVIADTQYF. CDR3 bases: TGTGCCAGCAGTCCAAGAGGGGCAGGGGTTATCGCAGATACGCAGTATTTT. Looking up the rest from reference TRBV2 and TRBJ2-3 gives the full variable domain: EPEVTQTPSHQVTQMGQEVILRCVPISNHLYFYWYRQILGQKVEFLVSFYNNEISEKSEIFDDQFSVERPDGSNFTLKIRSTKLEDSAMYFCASSPRGAGVIADTQYFGPGTRLTVL.

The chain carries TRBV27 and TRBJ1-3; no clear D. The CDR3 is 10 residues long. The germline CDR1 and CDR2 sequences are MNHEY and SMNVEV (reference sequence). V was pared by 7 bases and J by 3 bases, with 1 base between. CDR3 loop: CASNGNTIYF. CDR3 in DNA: TGTGCCAGCAATGGAAACACCATATATTTT.

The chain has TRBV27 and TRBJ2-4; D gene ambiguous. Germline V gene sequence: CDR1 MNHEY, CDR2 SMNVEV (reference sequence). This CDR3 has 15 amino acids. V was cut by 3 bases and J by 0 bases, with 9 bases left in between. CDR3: CASSFSILAKNIQYF. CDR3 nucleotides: TGTGCCAGCAGTTTTTCAATACTAGCCAAAAACATTCAGTACTTC.

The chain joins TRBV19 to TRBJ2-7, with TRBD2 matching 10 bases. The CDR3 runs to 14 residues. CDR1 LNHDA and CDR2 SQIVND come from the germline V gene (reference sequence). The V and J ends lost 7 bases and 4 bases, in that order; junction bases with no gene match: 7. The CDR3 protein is CASTPSGSSYEQYF. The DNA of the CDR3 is TGTGCCAGTACCCCTAGCGGGAGTAGTTACGAGCAGTACTTC. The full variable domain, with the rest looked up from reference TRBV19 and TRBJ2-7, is DGGITQSPKYLFRKEGQNVTLSCEQNLNHDAMYWYRQDPGQGLRLIYYSQIVNDFQKGDIAEGYSVSREKKESFPLTVTSAQKNPTAFYLCASTPSGSSYEQYFGPGTRLTVT.

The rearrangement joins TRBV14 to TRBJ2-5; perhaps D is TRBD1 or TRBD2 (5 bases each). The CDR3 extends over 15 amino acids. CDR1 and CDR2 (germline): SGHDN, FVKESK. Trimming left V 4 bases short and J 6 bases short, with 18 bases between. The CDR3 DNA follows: TGTGCCAGCAGCCCCACCTCGGGACCGGGGCAGACCCAGTACTTC. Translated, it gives CASSPTSGPGQTQYF.

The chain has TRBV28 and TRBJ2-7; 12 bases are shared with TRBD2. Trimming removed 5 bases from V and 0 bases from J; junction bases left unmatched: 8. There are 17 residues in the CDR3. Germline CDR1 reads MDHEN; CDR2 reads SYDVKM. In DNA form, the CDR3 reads TGTGCCAGCAGTCTCCTTACTAGCGGGGGGACCTCCTACGAGCAGTACTTC. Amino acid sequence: CASSLLTSGGTSYEQYF. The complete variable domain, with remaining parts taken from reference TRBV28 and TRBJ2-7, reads DVKVTQSSRYLVKRTGEKVFLECVQDMDHENMFWYRQDPGLGLRLIYFSYDVKMKEKGDIPEGYSVSREKKERFSLILESASTNQTSMYLCASSLLTSGGTSYEQYFGPGTRLTVT.

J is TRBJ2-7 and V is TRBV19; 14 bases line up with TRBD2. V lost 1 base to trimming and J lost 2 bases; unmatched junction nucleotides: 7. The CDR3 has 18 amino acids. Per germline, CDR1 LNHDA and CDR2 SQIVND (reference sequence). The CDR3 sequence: CASSIGSGTSGSPYEQYF. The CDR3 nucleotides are TGTGCCAGTAGTATAGGGTCCGGGACTAGCGGGAGCCCCTACGAGCAGTACTTC.

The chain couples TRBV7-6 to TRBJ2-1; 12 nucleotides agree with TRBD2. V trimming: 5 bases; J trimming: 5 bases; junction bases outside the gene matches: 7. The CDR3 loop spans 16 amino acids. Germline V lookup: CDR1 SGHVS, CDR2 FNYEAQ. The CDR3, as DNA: TGTGCCAGCAGCCCAACTAGCGGGAGGTTAGACAATGAGCAGTTCTTC. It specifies CASSPTSGRLDNEQFF.